This is a list of T cell receptor beta chains from one sample in a study of sequential checkpoint blockade in melanoma. Sequencing was performed with immunoSEQ multiplex PCR; in TCRdb, only in-frame clones are kept and a portion is missing. The sample contains approximately 8,800 clones, more than 20% of which appear only once. The sequenced sample was tumor tissue (inferred from file names), obtained from a patient given nivolumab and ipilimumab in sequence. The source is a human donor with melanoma. The CDR3 runs from the conserved cysteine through the conserved F or W.

J gene,CDR3 length,V gene,CDR3 protein
TRBJ1-2,16,TRBV6-8,CASSLGPGGGGYGYTF
TRBJ1-5,15,TRBV19,CASSMGGGRGQPQHF
TRBJ1-5,16,TRBV9,CASRRRVGQGGQPQHF
TRBJ2-5,14,TRBV2,CASEGGISQETQYF
TRBJ2-4,14,TRBV25-1,CASSESRRGDIQYF
TRBJ2-5,18,TRBV11-3,CASSLDFPGGIFQETQYF
TRBJ1-1,13,TRBV18,CASSPQGNTEAFF
TRBJ1-4,19,TRBV6-1,CASSEAPGLFLGAGEKLFF
TRBJ2-5,16,TRBV6-8,CAIRGGHGGIEETQYF
TRBJ2-1,16,TRBV11-3,CASSLDIMSSYNEQFF
TRBJ2-2,15,TRBV11-3,CASSRRTVNTGELFF
TRBJ1-5,15,TRBV6-8,CASSYSEGTNQPQHF
TRBJ2-1,14,TRBV11-3,CASSLNRGHNEQFF
TRBJ2-3,15,TRBV15,CATSRAGGRGDTQYF
TRBJ2-5,13,TRBV6-8,CASSYLQRETQYF
TRBJ2-5,15,TRBV11-3,CASSKDRTRTGDQYF
TRBJ2-3,15,TRBV19,CASSKTTGERVTQYF
TRBJ1-2,12,TRBV29-1,CSVVGQPYGYTF
TRBJ2-5,13,TRBV29-1,CSAILAGVETQYF
TRBJ1-1,16,TRBV18,CASSPPDRGLGTEAFF
TRBJ1-1,15,TRBV14,CASSLGQDFNTEAFF
TRBJ1-1,14,TRBV11-3,CASSLYRPVTEAFF
TRBJ1-4,14,TRBV11-3,CASSAVGGLEKLFF
TRBJ2-4,15,TRBV6-8,CASSLGVWAKNIQYF
TRBJ1-1,15,TRBV6-8,CASSYSVQGGTEAFF
TRBJ1-5,14,TRBV6-8,CASTIGTEHQPQHF
TRBJ2-3,18,TRBV19,CARPPPRMGHPYTDTQYF
TRBJ2-7,16,TRBV5-1,CASSLEPGSRLYEQYF
TRBJ2-1,13,TRBV23-1,CASSLAGFNEQFF
TRBJ1-1,14,TRBV28,CASTHRGPVTEAFF
TRBJ2-3,15,TRBV5-1,CASSLVVADTDTQYF
TRBJ1-6,15,TRBV6-8,CASQEGGRISSPLHF
TRBJ2-1,15,TRBV12-5,CASGSQGQTYNEQFF
TRBJ1-4,17,TRBV11-3,CASSVEKGTGGPLKLFF
TRBJ1-1,15,TRBV19,CASRMTGRGYTEAFF
TRBJ2-7,16,TRBV19,CASTISGQGGRNEQYF
TRBJ2-5,15,TRBV10-3,CAIGFPNPGGETQYF
TRBJ2-5,17,TRBV11-3,CASSYAERGAKQETQYF
TRBJ2-1,15,TRBV19,CASSMSGSLHNEQFF
TRBJ1-1,13,TRBV4-1,CASSQVQHTEAFF
TRBJ1-2,15,TRBV7-5,CASSHTTIPPDGYTF
TRBJ2-2,18,TRBV11-3,CASSSYRLAGGGTGELFF
TRBJ1-5,16,TRBV15,CATSVRQGAGNQPQHF
TRBJ1-2,15,TRBV6-8,CASSYSMSRFYGYTF
TRBJ1-2,14,TRBV11-3,CASSPREGDYGYTF
TRBJ2-7,15,TRBV11-3,CASSLRAGGGYEQYF
TRBJ1-1,14,TRBV19,CASSMQAGVTEAFF
TRBJ1-2,15,TRBV9,CASSSWDSPTYGYTF
TRBJ1-6,14,TRBV6-8,CASSTAHHNSPLHF
TRBJ2-5,18,TRBV11-3,CASSLIGGTGIFQETQYF
TRBJ1-5,17,TRBV9,CASSTRGQGKSNQPQHF
TRBJ2-5,14,TRBV23-1,CASSQDPGVAAQYF
TRBJ2-5,14,TRBV11-3,CASSDRGGLETQYF
TRBJ2-3,16,TRBV6-8,CASRPEKTRVPDTQYF
TRBJ2-3,16,TRBV23-1,CASSQDGTASTDTQYF
TRBJ2-3,14,TRBV12-5,CASIERSGVDTQYF
TRBJ1-6,13,TRBV6-8,CASSSPRNSPLHF
TRBJ1-3,15,TRBV7-6,CASSLGGGAGNTIYF
TRBJ2-1,14,TRBV19,CASSIVGTGDEQFF
TRBJ2-3,14,TRBV6-8,CASSVSGSRDTQYF